The 6 T cell receptor beta chains in this list originate from one sample, sequenced in a study of regulatory T cells in long-lasting Graves disease (dated by TCRdb to the early 2020s). The protocol used for the library was multiplex PCR. The sample was run on an Illumina HiSeq 4000. TCR beta libraries were built with iRepertoire HTBI primers and Arm-PCR amplification of CDR3 regions. In-frame beta chains were kept once TCRdb had trimmed the public reads at Q25 with fastp and called clones with MiXCR. Under each unique CDR3 protein, matching rows form one entry showing the most common genes and DNA. Present in this sample are more than 450,000 distinct CDR3 sequences, 15% to 20% of which were seen just once. Clones ranked in the top ten supply roughly an eighth of the sample. The time point label, read with the paper, signifies: newly diagnosed GD, antithyroid drugs for less than 3 months. RNA was extracted from PBMCs in TRIzol for both TCR sequencing and RNA sequencing.

The same sample was also studied in work on T cells in Graves' hyperthyroidism and ophthalmopathy.

Sequenced here: peripheral blood mononuclear cells (PBMCs), sampled at new diagnosis, from a patient treated with antithyroid drugs. These TCRs come from a man in his forties with Graves disease. Donor details come from another sample of the same person, matched by shared clones.

In this sample, this clonotype turned up many times. The chain carries TRBV11-3 and TRBJ2-2; D call uncertain. V lost 8 bases, J lost 0 bases, and 7 bases lay in between. This CDR3 spans 13 amino acids. Germline loops: CDR1 SGHNT, CDR2 YENEEA. The CDR3 coding sequence is TGTGCCAGCTCGGCGTCGAACACCGGGGAGCTGTTTTTT. Protein sequence: CASSASNTGELFF.

The table lists this clonotype with many counts. The chain is built from TRBV7-2 and TRBJ2-7, with unresolved D. This CDR3 contains 13 residues. V lost 5 bases and J 1 base, leaving 9 bases between the germline ends. Germline values: CDR1 SGHTA, CDR2 FQGNSA. DNA for the CDR3: TGTGCCAGCAGCCCTTATAGTTCCTACGAGCAGTACTTC. Translating it yields CASSPYSSYEQYF. Full variable domain (missing parts from reference TRBV7-2 and TRBJ2-7): GAGVSQSPSNKVTEKGKDVELRCDPISGHTALYWYRQSLGQGLEFLIYFQGNSAPDKSGLPSDRFSAERTGGSVSTLTIQRTQQEDSAVYLCASSPYSSYEQYFGPGTRLTVT.

This clonotype was seen repeatedly, ten times or more. V is TRBV11-2 and J is TRBJ2-1; D not resolved. This CDR3 contains 15 residues. The germline V and J ends were trimmed by 0 bases and 2 bases, with 8 bases remaining between them. The germline V gene encodes CDR1 SGHAT and CDR2 FQNNGV. CDR3 sequence reads: CASSLDLYAYNEQFF. In DNA, the CDR3 is TGTGCCAGCAGCTTAGACCTTTACGCCTACAATGAGCAGTTCTTC.

The genes are TRBV5-1 and TRBJ1-6; D is ambiguous. The germline gives CDR1 SGHRS, CDR2 YFSETQ. The CDR3 length is 16 residues. V lost 0 bases and J lost 0, with 7 bases in between. DNA of the CDR3: TGCGCCAGCAGCTTGGAGGCAGCCTCCTATAATTCACCCCTCCACTTT. Encoded protein: CASSLEAASYNSPLHF.

This clonotype showed up many times. CDR3 nucleotide sequence: TGTGCCAGTAGTATAGATCTGGGGGCGTACGAGCAGTACTTC. Translating it yields CASSIDLGAYEQYF. The V and J genes are TRBV19 and TRBJ2-7, with D possibly being TRBD1 (6 bases). V was shortened by 0 bases and J by 4 bases, with 10 bases between the two germline ends. The length of the CDR3 is 14 residues. CDR1 is LNHDA and CDR2 is SQIVND in the germline V gene (reference sequence). Looking up the rest from reference TRBV19 and TRBJ2-7 gives the full variable domain: DGGITQSPKYLFRKEGQNVTLSCEQNLNHDAMYWYRQDPGQGLRLIYYSQIVNDFQKGDIAEGYSVSREKKESFPLTVTSAQKNPTAFYLCASSIDLGAYEQYFGPGTRLTVT.

This clonotype came up many times. The chain recombines TRBV20-1 with TRBJ2-1; D is ambiguous. Trimming took 3 bases from V and 3 from J, leaving 6 bases between them. Per germline, CDR1 DFQATT and CDR2 SNEGSKA (reference sequence). The CDR3 has 12 amino acids. CDR3 protein: CSARDGYNEQFF. As DNA, the CDR3 is TGCAGTGCTAGGGATGGCTACAATGAGCAGTTCTTC.